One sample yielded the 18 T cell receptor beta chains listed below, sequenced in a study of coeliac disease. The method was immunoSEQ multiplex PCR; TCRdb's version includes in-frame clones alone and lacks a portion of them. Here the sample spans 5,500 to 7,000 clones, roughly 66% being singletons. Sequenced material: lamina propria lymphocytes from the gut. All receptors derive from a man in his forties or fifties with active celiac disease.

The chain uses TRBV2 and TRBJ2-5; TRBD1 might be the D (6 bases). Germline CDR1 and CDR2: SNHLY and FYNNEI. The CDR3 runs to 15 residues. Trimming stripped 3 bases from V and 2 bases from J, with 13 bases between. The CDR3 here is CASSEARGVQETQYF. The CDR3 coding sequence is TGTGCCAGCAGTGAGGCCAGGGGAGTTCAAGAGACCCAGTACTTC.

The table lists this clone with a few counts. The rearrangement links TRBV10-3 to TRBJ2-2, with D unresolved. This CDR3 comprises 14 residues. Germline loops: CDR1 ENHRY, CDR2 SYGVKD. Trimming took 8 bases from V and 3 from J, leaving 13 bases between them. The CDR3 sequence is CAIAITPDTGELFF. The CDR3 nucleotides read TGTGCCATCGCCATAACACCCGACACCGGGGAGCTGTTTTTT.

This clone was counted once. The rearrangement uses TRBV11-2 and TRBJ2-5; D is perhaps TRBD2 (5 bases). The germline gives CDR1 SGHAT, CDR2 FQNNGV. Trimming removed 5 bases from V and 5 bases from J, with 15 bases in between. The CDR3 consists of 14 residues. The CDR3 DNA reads TGTGCCAGCAGCCCGGCGGCTAGCCCGGAGACCCAGTACTTC. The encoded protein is CASSPAASPETQYF.

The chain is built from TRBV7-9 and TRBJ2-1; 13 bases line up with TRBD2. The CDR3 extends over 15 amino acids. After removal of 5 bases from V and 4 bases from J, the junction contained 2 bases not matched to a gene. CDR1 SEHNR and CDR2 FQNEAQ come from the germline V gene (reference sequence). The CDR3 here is CASSLGLAGYNEQFF. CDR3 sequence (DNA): TGTGCCAGCAGCCTGGGACTAGCGGGGTACAATGAGCAGTTCTTC. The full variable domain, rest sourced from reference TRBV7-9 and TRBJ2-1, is DTGVSQNPRHKITKRGQNVTFRCDPISEHNRLYWYRQTLGQGPEFLTYFQNEAQLEKSRLLSDRFSAERPKGSFSTLEIQRTEQGDSAMYLCASSLGLAGYNEQFFGPGTRLTVL.

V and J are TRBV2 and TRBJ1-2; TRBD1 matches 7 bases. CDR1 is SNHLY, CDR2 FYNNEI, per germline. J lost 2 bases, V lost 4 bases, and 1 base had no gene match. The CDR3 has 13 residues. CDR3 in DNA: TGTGCCAGCAGTGCGGGACAGAACTATGGCTACACCTTC. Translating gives CASSAGQNYGYTF.

The CDR3 DNA reads as TGTGCCAGTAGTATACGGGGGGTCTACACTGAAGCTTTCTTT. This encodes CASSIRGVYTEAFF. V and J are TRBV19 and TRBJ1-1, with a possible D match to TRBD1 (5 bases). The CDR3 sequence is 14 residues long. With 2 bases removed from V and 3 bases from J, the gap between germline ends came to 10 bases. Germline CDR1 reads LNHDA; CDR2 reads SQIVND (reference sequence).

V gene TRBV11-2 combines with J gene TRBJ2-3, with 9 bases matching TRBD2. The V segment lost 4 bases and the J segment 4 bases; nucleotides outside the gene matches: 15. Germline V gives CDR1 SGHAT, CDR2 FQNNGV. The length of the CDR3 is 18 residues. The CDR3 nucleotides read TGTGCCAGCAGCTGGGTGACTTACGGGCGGGAGGGGGCAGATACGCAGTATTTT. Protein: CASSWVTYGREGADTQYF.

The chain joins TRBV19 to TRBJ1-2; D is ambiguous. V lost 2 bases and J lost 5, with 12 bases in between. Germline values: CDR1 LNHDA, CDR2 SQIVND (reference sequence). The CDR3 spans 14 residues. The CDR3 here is CASSIKLTRYGYTF. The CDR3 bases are TGTGCCAGTAGTATAAAGCTGACACGATATGGCTACACCTTC.

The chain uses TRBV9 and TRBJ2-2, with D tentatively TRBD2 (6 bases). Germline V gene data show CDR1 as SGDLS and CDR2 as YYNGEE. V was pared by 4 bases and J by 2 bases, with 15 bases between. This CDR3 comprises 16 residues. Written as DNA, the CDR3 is TGTGCCAGCAGCCCGTTGGGGAGGACTAACACCGGGGAGCTGTTTTTT. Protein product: CASSPLGRTNTGELFF.

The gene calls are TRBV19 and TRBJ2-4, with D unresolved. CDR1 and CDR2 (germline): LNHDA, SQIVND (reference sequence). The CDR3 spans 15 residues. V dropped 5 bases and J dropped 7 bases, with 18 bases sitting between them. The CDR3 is CASSLAATRWNIQYF. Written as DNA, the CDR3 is TGTGCCAGTAGTCTGGCGGCAACGAGGTGGAACATTCAGTACTTC.

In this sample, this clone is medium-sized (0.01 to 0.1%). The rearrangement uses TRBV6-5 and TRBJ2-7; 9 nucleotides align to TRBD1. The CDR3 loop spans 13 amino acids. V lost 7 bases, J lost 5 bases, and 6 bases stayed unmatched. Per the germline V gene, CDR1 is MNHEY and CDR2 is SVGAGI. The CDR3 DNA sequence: TGTGCCAGCAAGGGACAGGGACTCCACGAGCAGTACTTC. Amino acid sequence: CASKGQGLHEQYF.

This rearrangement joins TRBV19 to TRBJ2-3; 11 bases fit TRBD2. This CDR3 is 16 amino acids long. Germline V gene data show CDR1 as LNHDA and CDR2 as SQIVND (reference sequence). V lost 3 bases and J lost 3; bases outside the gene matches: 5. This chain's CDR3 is CASSILAGGSTDTQYF. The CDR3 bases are TGTGCCAGTAGTATCCTAGCGGGAGGTTCGACAGATACGCAGTATTTT. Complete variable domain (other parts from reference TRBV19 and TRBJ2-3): DGGITQSPKYLFRKEGQNVTLSCEQNLNHDAMYWYRQDPGQGLRLIYYSQIVNDFQKGDIAEGYSVSREKKESFPLTVTSAQKNPTAFYLCASSILAGGSTDTQYFGPGTRLTVL.

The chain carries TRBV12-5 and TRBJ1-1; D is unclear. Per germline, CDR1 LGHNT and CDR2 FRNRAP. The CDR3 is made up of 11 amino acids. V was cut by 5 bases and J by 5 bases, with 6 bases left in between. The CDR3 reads CASGPLTEAFF. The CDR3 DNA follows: TGTGCTAGTGGTCCACTTACTGAAGCTTTCTTT.

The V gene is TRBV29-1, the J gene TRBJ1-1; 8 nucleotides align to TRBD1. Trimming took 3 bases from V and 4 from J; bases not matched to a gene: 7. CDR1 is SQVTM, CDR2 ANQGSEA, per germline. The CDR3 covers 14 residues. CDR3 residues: CSVEKTGASTEAFF. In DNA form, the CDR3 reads TGCAGCGTTGAGAAGACAGGGGCGTCCACTGAAGCTTTCTTT.

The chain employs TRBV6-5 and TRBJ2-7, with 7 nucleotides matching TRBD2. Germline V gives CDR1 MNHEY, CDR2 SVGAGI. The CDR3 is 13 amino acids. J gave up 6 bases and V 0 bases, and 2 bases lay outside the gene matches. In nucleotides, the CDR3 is TGTGCCAGCAGTTACTCGGGGGGGAGCGAGCAGTACGTC. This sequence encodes CASSYSGGSEQYV.

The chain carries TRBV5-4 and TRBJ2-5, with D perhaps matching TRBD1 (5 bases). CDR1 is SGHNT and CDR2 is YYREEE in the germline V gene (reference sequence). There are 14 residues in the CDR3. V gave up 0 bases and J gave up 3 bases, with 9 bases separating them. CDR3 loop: CASSLGSGKETQYF. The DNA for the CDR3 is TGTGCCAGCAGCTTGGGGTCAGGGAAAGAGACCCAGTACTTC. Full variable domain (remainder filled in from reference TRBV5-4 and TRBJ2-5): ETGVTQSPTHLIKTRGQQVTLRCSSQSGHNTVSWYQQALGQGPQFIFQYYREEENGRGNFPPRFSGLQFPNYSSELNVNALELDDSALYLCASSLGSGKETQYFGPGTRLLVL.

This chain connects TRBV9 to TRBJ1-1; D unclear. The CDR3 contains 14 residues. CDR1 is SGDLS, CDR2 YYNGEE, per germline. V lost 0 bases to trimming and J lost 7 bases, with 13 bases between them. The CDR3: CASSVAPIGDEAFF. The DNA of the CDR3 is TGTGCCAGCAGCGTAGCCCCTATCGGGGATGAAGCTTTCTTT.

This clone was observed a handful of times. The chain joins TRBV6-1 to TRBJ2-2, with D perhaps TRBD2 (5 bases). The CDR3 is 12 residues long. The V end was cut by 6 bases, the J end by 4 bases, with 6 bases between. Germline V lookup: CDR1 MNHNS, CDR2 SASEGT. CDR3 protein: CASRGSTGELFF. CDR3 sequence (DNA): TGTGCCAGCAGGGGGAGCACCGGGGAGCTGTTTTTT.